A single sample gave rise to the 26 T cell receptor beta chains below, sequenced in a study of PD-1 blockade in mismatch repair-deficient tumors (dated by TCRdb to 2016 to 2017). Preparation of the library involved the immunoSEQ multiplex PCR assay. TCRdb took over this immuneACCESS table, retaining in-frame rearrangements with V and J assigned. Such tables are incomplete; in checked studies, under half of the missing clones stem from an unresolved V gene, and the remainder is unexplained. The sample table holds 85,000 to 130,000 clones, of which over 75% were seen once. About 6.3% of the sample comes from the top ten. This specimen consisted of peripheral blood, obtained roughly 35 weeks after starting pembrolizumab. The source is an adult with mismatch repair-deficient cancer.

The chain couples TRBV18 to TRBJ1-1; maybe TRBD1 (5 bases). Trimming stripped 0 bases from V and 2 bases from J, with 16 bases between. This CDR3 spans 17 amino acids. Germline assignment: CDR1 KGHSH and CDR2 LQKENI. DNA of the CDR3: TGTGCCAGCTCACCACCGGTTTCGAACAGGATCAACACTGAAGCTTTCTTT. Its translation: CASSPPVSNRINTEAFF.

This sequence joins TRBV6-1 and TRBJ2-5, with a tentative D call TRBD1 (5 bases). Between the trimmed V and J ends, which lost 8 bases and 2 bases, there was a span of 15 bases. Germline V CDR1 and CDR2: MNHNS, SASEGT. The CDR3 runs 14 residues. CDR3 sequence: CASGSPGIQETQYF. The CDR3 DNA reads TGTGCCAGCGGGTCCCCAGGGATACAAGAGACCCAGTACTTC.

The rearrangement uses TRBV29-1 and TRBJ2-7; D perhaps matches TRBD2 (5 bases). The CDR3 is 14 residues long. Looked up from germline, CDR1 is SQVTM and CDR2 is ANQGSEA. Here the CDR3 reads CNPKEDGSSYEQYF. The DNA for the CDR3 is TGCAACCCAAAGGAGGATGGGAGCTCCTACGAGCAGTACTTC.

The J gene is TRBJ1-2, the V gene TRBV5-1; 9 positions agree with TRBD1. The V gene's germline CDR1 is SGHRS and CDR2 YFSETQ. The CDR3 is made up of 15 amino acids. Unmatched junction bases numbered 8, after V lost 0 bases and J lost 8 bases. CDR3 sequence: CASSLAEQGARGYTF. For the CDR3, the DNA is TGCGCCAGCAGCTTGGCCGAACAGGGGGCAAGGGGCTACACCTTC.

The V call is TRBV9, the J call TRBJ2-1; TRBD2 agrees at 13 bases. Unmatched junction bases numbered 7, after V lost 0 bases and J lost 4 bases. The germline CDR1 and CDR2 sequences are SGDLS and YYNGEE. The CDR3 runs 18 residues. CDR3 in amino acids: CASSVGTSGSYLYNEQFF. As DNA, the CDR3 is TGTGCCAGCAGCGTAGGGACTAGCGGGAGTTATTTGTACAATGAGCAGTTCTTC.

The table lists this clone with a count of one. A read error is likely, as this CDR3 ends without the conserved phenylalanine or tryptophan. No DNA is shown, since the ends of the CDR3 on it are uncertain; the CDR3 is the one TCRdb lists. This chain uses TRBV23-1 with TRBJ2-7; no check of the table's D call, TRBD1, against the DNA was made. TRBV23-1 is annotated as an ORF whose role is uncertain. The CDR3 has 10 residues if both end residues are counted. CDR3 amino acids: CASTTGQQTC.

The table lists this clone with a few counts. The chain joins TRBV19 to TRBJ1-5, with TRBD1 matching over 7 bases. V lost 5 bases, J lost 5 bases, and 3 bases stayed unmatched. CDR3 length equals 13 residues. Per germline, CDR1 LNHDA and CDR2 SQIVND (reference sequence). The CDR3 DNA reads TGTGCCAGTAGTTTGACAGGGTATCAGCCCCAGCATTTT. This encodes CASSLTGYQPQHF.

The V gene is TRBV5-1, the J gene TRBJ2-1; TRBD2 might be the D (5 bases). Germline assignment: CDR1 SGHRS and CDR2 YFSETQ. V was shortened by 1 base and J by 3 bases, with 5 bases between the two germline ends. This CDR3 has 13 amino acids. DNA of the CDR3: TGCGCCAGCAGCTTGACTAGCTACAATGAGCAGTTCTTC. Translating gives CASSLTSYNEQFF.

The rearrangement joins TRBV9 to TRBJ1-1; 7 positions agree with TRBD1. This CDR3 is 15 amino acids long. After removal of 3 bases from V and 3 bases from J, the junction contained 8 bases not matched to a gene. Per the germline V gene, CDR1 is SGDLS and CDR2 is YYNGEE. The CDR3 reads CASSGTGTEYTEAFF. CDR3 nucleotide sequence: TGTGCCAGCAGCGGAACCGGGACAGAGTACACTGAAGCTTTCTTT.

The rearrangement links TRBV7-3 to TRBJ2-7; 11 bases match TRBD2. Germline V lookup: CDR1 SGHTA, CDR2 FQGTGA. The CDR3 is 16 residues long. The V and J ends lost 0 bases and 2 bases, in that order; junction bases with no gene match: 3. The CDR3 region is CASSLTTSGTPYEQYF. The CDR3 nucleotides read TGTGCCAGCAGCTTAACGACTAGCGGGACGCCCTACGAGCAGTACTTC. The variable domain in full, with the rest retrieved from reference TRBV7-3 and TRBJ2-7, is GAGVSQTPSNKVTEKGKYVELRCDPISGHTALYWYRQSLGQGPEFLIYFQGTGAADDSGLPNDRFFAVRPEGSVSTLKIQRTERGDSAVYLCASSLTTSGTPYEQYFGPGTRLTVT.

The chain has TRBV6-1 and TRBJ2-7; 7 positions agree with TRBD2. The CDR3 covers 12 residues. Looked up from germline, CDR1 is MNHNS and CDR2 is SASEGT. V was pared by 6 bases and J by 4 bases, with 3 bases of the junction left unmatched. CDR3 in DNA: TGTGCCAGCAGCCCGCGGGGGTACGAGCAGTACTTC. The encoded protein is CASSPRGYEQYF.

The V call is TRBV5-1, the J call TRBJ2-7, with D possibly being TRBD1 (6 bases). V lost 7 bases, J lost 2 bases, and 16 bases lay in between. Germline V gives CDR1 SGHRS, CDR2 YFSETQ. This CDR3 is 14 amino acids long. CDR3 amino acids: CASQPLGATYEQYF. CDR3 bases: TGCGCCAGCCAGCCCCTGGGGGCGACCTACGAGCAGTACTTC.

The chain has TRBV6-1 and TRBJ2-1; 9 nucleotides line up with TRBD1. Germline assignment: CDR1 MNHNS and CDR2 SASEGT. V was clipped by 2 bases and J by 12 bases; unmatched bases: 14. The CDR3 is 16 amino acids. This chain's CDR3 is CASSETWDRASGRQFF. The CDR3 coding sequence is TGTGCCAGCAGTGAAACCTGGGACAGGGCCTCAGGGAGGCAGTTCTTC.

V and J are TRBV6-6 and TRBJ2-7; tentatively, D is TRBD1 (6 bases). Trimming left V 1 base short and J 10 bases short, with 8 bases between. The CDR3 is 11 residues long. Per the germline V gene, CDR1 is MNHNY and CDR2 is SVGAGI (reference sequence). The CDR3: CASSYLGHQYF. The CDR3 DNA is TGTGCCAGCAGTTACTTGGGACACCAGTACTTC.

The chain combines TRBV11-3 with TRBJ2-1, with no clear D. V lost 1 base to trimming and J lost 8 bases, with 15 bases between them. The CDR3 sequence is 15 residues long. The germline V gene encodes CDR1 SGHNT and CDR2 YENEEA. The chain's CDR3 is CASSLVRNSGYEQFF. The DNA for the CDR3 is TGTGCCAGCAGCTTAGTTCGGAACTCGGGCTATGAGCAGTTCTTC.

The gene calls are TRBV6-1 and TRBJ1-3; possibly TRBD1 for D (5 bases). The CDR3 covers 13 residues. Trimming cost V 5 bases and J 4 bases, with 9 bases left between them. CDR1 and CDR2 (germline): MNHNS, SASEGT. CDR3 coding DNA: TGTGCCAGCAGTTGGGACGCCGGAAACACCATATATTTT. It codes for CASSWDAGNTIYF.

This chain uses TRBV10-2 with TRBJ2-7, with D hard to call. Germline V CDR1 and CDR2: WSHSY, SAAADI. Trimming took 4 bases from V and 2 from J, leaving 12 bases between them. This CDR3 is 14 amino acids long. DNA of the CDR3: TGCGCCAGCAGTGGAGAATACCTACCCTACGAGCAGTACTTC. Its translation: CASSGEYLPYEQYF.

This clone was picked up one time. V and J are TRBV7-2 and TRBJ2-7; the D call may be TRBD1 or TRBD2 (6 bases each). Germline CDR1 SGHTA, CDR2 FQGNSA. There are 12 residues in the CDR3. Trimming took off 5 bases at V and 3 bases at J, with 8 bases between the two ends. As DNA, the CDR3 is TGTGCCAGCAGCAAGGGGGGCTACGAGCAGTACTTC. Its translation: CASSKGGYEQYF. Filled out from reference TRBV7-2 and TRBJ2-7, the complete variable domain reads GAGVSQSPSNKVTEKGKDVELRCDPISGHTALYWYRQSLGQGLEFLIYFQGNSAPDKSGLPSDRFSAERTGGSVSTLTIQRTQQEDSAVYLCASSKGGYEQYFGPGTRLTVT.

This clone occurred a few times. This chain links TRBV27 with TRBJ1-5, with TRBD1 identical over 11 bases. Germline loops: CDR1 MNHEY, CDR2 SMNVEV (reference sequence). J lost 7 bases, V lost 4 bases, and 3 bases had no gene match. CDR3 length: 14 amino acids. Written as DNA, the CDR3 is TGTGCCAGCAGTTCGGGACAGGGGGTACAGCCCCAGCATTTT. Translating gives CASSSGQGVQPQHF.

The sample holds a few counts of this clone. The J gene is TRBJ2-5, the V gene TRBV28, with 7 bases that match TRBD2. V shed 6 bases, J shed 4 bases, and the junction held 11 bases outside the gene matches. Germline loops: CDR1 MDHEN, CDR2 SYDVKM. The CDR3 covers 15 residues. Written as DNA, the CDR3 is TGTGCCAGCAGGATACCGAGCGGGACCCCAGAGACCCAGTACTTC. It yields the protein CASRIPSGTPETQYF. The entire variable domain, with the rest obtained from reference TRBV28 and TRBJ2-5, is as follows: DVKVTQSSRYLVKRTGEKVFLECVQDMDHENMFWYRQDPGLGLRLIYFSYDVKMKEKGDIPEGYSVSREKKERFSLILESASTNQTSMYLCASRIPSGTPETQYFGPGTRLLVL.

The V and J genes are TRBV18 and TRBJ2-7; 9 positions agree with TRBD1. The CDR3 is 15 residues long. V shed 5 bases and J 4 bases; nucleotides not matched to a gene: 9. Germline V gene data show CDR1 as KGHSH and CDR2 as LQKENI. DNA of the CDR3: TGTGCCAGCTCAACCGAGACAGGGGGATTTTACGAGCAGTACTTC. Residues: CASSTETGGFYEQYF.

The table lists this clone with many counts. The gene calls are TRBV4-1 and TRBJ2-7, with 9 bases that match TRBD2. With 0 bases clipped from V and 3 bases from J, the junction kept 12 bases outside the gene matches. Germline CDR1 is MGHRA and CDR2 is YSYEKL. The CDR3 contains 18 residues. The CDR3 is CASSQEELAGVRGYEQYF. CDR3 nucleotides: TGCGCCAGCAGCCAAGAAGAGTTAGCGGGGGTAAGGGGCTACGAGCAGTACTTC.

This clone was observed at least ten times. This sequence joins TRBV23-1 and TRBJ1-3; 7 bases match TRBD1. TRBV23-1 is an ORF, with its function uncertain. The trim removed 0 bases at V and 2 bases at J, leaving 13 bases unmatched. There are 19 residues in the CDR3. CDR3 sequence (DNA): TGCGCCAGCAGTCAATCGAAAGCGAGAGACAGGGTGACTGGAAACACCATATATTTT. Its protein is CASSQSKARDRVTGNTIYF.

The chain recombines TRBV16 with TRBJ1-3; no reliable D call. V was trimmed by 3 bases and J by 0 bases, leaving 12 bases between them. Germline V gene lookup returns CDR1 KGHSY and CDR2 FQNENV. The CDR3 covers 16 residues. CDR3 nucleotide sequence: TGTGCCAGCAGCCATCAAACGGGCCACTCTGGAAACACCATATATTTT. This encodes CASSHQTGHSGNTIYF.

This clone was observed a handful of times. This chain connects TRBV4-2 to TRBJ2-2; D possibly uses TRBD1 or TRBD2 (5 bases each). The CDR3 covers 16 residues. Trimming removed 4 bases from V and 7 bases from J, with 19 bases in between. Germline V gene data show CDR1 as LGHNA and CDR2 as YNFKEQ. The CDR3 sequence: CASSPEGLARGGELFF. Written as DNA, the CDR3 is TGTGCCAGCAGCCCCGAGGGGTTAGCGAGAGGCGGGGAGCTGTTTTTT.

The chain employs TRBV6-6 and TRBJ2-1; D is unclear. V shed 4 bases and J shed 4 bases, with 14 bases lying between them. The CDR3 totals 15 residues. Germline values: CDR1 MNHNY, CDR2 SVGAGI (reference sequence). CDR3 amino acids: CASSLTRMGYNEQFF. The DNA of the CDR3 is TGTGCCAGCAGTTTGACCCGGATGGGATACAATGAGCAGTTCTTC.